This passage covers 26 T cell receptor beta chains from one sample sequenced in a study of molecular identifiers for immune sequencing clone quantification. TCRdb re-derived calls from the PCR reads in MiXCR, one entry per CDR3 protein. The sample consists of more than 550,000 distinct CDR3 sequences, 25% of them appearing once. The sequenced sample consisted of naive CD8+ T cells from blood, with Jurkat cell RNA spiked in. Subset denoted: FACS-sorted CD8+CD4-CCR7+CD45RA+ naive T cells. The receptors derive from a human donor in good health. Some libraries in this study had Jurkat cell RNA spiked in.

This chain joins TRBV7-9 and TRBJ1-5; TRBD1 matches at 7 bases. The CDR3 sequence is 15 residues long. Germline lookup yields CDR1 SEHNR and CDR2 FQNEAQ (reference sequence). V gave up 5 bases and J gave up 2 bases; unmatched junction bases: 6. As DNA, the CDR3 is TGTGCCAGCAGCACCGACAGGGTGGGCAATCAGCCCCAGCATTTT. Amino acid sequence: CASSTDRVGNQPQHF.

Turning to this clonotype: Since a much larger clone is just one base distant, this may be a read error. The rearrangement joins TRBV7-3 to TRBJ2-4; D not resolved. CDR3 length equals 12 residues. CDR1 is SGHTA and CDR2 is FQGTGA in the germline V gene. V shed 8 bases and J shed 2 bases, with 7 bases lying between them. CDR3 amino acids: CASGSPKNIQYF. The CDR3 region has the DNA TGTGCCAGCGGCTCCCCCAAAAACATTCAGTACTTC.

This clonotype came up many times. This chain links TRBV28 with TRBJ2-7, with D possibly matching TRBD2 (5 bases). This CDR3 comprises 14 residues. Trimming removed 5 bases from V and 2 bases from J, with 13 bases in between. Germline V gene lookup returns CDR1 MDHEN and CDR2 SYDVKM. CDR3 sequence (DNA): TGTGCCAGCAGTGGGAGTCCTGGGGCCTACGAGCAGTACTTC. Translating gives CASSGSPGAYEQYF.

Many counts were recorded for this clonotype. V and J are TRBV20-1 and TRBJ1-5; D remains unclear. Germline V gives CDR1 DFQATT, CDR2 SNEGSKA (reference sequence). The CDR3 has 13 residues. Trimming took off 4 bases at V and 0 bases at J, with 7 bases between the two ends. The CDR3 loop is CSATDISNQPQHF. CDR3 DNA: TGCAGTGCTACCGACATTAGCAATCAGCCCCAGCATTTT.

Turning to this clonotype: A much larger clone lies one base from this, so it may be a read error. V gene TRBV18 combines with J gene TRBJ2-2, with 13 nucleotides matching TRBD2. This CDR3 comprises 18 residues. The germline V gene encodes CDR1 KGHSH and CDR2 LQKENI. The CDR3 nucleotides read TGTGCCAGCTCACCACGGGGGACTAGCGGGATGAACACCGGGGAGCTGTCTTTT. Encoded protein: CASSPRGTSGMNTGELSF.

This chain links TRBV7-9 with TRBJ2-1; TRBD2 agrees at 9 bases. The length of the CDR3 is 19 residues. Germline-derived CDR1 and CDR2 are SEHNR and FQNEAQ (reference sequence). Germline trimming cut 5 bases from V and 0 bases from J; bases unmatched to any gene: 14. CDR3 protein: CASSQPPGLAQVSYNEQFF. The CDR3 DNA reads TGTGCCAGCAGCCAACCGCCGGGACTAGCACAAGTCTCCTACAATGAGCAGTTCTTC. Looking up the rest from reference TRBV7-9 and TRBJ2-1 gives the full variable domain: DTGVSQNPRHKITKRGQNVTFRCDPISEHNRLYWYRQTLGQGPEFLTYFQNEAQLEKSRLLSDRFSAERPKGSFSTLEIQRTEQGDSAMYLCASSQPPGLAQVSYNEQFFGPGTRLTVL.

The genes are TRBV4-3 and TRBJ1-3; D remains ambiguous. This CDR3 is 14 amino acids long. Germline lookup yields CDR1 LGHNA and CDR2 YSLEER. Trimming stripped 0 bases from V and 4 bases from J, with 7 bases between. Here the CDR3 DNA reads TGCGCCAGCAGCCAAGACTTTGTGGGAAACACCATATATTTT. Protein: CASSQDFVGNTIYF.

This clonotype has a handful of counts. CDR3 region: CASSLGPRVVEKLFF. In DNA form, the CDR3 reads TGTGCCAGCAGCTTAGGGCCACGAGTAGTTGAAAAACTGTTTTTT. V and J are TRBV7-9 and TRBJ1-4; D gene ambiguous. The CDR3 has 15 amino acids. V lost 1 base and J lost 7, with 13 bases in between. Germline CDR1 reads SEHNR; CDR2 reads FQNEAQ (reference sequence).

For this clonotype: This CDR3 is missing its conserved last phenylalanine or tryptophan, likely due to a read error. The chain is built from TRBV27 and TRBJ1-1; maybe TRBD1 (5 bases). The CDR3 runs 13 residues. Between the trimmed V and J ends, which lost 0 bases and 4 bases, there was a span of 6 bases. In germline, CDR1 is MNHEY, CDR2 SMNVEV (reference sequence). The CDR3 here is CASSLSGVTEAFL. DNA of the CDR3: TGTGCCAGCAGTTTATCAGGGGTCACTGAAGCTTTCCTT.

The table lists this clonotype with many counts. V is TRBV30 and J is TRBJ2-5, with D unresolved. Germline CDR1 GTSNPN, CDR2 SVGIG (reference sequence). V lost 2 bases, J lost 2 bases, and 6 bases lay in between. CDR3 size: 12 residues. This chain's CDR3 is CAWSRLQETQYF. The CDR3 nucleotides are TGTGCCTGGAGTCGACTGCAAGAGACCCAGTACTTC.

This clonotype was counted many times. The chain carries TRBV6-5 and TRBJ1-5, with D unresolved. Germline V gene sequence: CDR1 MNHEY, CDR2 SVGAGI. V lost 6 bases, J lost 9 bases, and 15 bases lay in between. The CDR3 runs to 13 residues. CDR3 residues: CASSQGPYRPQHF. DNA of the CDR3: TGTGCCAGCAGCCAAGGACCTTATCGGCCCCAGCATTTT.

This clonotype has a handful of counts. The chain joins TRBV6-5 to TRBJ1-4; D not resolved. Between the trimmed V and J ends, which lost 0 bases and 3 bases, there was a span of 8 bases. Germline values: CDR1 MNHEY, CDR2 SVGAGI. The CDR3 is made up of 15 amino acids. In nucleotides, the CDR3 is TGTGCCAGCAGTTACTCGGATGGAGCTAATGAAAAACTGTTTTTT. Protein product: CASSYSDGANEKLFF.

This clonotype was recorded a few times. The genes are TRBV5-6 and TRBJ1-5; possibly TRBD1 for D (6 bases). Germline assignment: CDR1 SGHDT and CDR2 YYEEEE. Trimming took 0 bases from V and 6 from J, leaving 13 bases between them. The CDR3 runs to 15 residues. The CDR3 protein is CASSLAGGGGQPQHF. CDR3 nucleotides: TGTGCCAGCAGCTTGGCTGGGGGGGGCGGTCAGCCCCAGCATTTT.

The J gene is TRBJ2-7, the V gene TRBV15; the match to TRBD1 covers 11 bases. The CDR3 runs to 19 residues. CDR1 and CDR2 (germline): LNHNV, YYDKDF (reference sequence). Trimming at V came to 2 bases and at J to 0 bases, leaving 12 bases not matched to a gene. The CDR3 DNA sequence: TGTGCCACCAGCAGACCCTTTGAACTAGGACAGGGGGCCTCCTACGAGCAGTACTTC. It translates to CATSRPFELGQGASYEQYF. Full variable domain (outside the CDR3, taken from reference TRBV15 and TRBJ2-7): DAMVIQNPRYQVTQFGKPVTLSCSQTLNHNVMYWYQQKSSQAPKLLFHYYDKDFNNEADTPDNFQSRRPNTSFCFLDIRSPGLGDTAMYLCATSRPFELGQGASYEQYFGPGTRLTVT.

A word on this clonotype: This may be a read error: a much more frequent sequence differs by one nucleotide. The chain has TRBV14 and TRBJ2-3; 10 bases line up with TRBD2. This CDR3 contains 17 residues. Per the germline V gene, CDR1 is SGHDN and CDR2 is FVKESK. Trimming removed 3 bases from V and 0 bases from J; junction bases left unmatched: 6. In DNA form, the CDR3 reads TGTGCCAGCAGCCATGAACTAGCGGGGTCCAGCACAGATACGCAGTATTTT. It yields the protein CASSHELAGSSTDTQYF. The full variable domain, rest sourced from reference TRBV14 and TRBJ2-3, is EAGVTQFPSHSVIEKGQTVTLRCDPISGHDNLYWYRRVMGKEIKFLLHFVKESKQDESGMPNNRFLAERTGGTYSTLKVQPAELEDSGVYFCASSHELAGSSTDTQYFGPGTRLTVL.

The rearrangement links TRBV28 to TRBJ2-7, with D maybe TRBD1 (5 bases). Germline V CDR1 and CDR2: MDHEN, SYDVKM. Deletions cut 5 bases from V and 1 base from J, with 12 bases between. The CDR3 spans 14 residues. CDR3: CASSPSRTSYEQYF. In nucleotides, the CDR3 is TGTGCCAGCAGTCCCTCTCGGACATCCTACGAGCAGTACTTC.

In this sample, this clonotype turned up many times. The gene calls are TRBV28 and TRBJ2-7, with D perhaps given as TRBD1 or TRBD2 (5 bases each). Germline values: CDR1 MDHEN, CDR2 SYDVKM. The CDR3 sequence is 15 residues long. Trimming cost V 6 bases and J 3 bases, with 18 bases left between them. The CDR3 reads CASRFLRDGYYEQYF. In nucleotides, the CDR3 is TGTGCCAGCAGATTTTTGAGGGACGGTTACTACGAGCAGTACTTC. Based on the CDR3 plus reference TRBV28 and TRBJ2-7, the full variable domain is DVKVTQSSRYLVKRTGEKVFLECVQDMDHENMFWYRQDPGLGLRLIYFSYDVKMKEKGDIPEGYSVSREKKERFSLILESASTNQTSMYLCASRFLRDGYYEQYFGPGTRLTVT.

A remark on this clonotype: The junction and the germline gene differ at one end; a read error may be behind it. The rearrangement links TRBV5-6 to TRBJ2-1; no definite D call. This CDR3 contains 14 residues. Germline V gives CDR1 SGHDT, CDR2 YYEEEE. The CDR3 sequence: CASSPLRQNNERFF. Written as DNA, the CDR3 is TGTGCCAGCAGCCCCCTGCGGCAGAACAATGAGCGGTTCTTC.

This chain joins TRBV3-1 and TRBJ2-7; D is perhaps TRBD1 or TRBD2 (6 bases each). The V end was cut by 7 bases, the J end by 3 bases, with 13 bases between. The CDR3 totals 13 residues. The germline gives CDR1 LGHDT, CDR2 YNNKEL (reference sequence). CDR3 bases: TGTGCCAGCACCCCCGGGGGCTACTACGAGCAGTACTTC. It codes for CASTPGGYYEQYF.

The rearrangement uses TRBV7-7 and TRBJ2-2; D gene unclear. Germline CDR1 reads SSHAT; CDR2 reads FNYEAQ (reference sequence). The CDR3 sequence is 23 residues long. V was clipped by 5 bases and J by 2 bases, with 36 bases between them. The CDR3 sequence: CASSPGSVIPNPGLRANTGELFF. The CDR3 nucleotides are TGTGCCAGCAGCCCTGGAAGCGTAATACCCAATCCTGGATTAAGAGCCAACACCGGGGAGCTGTTTTTT.

This sequence joins TRBV20-1 and TRBJ2-3; D is tentatively TRBD1 or TRBD2 (5 bases each). The germline CDR1 and CDR2 sequences are DFQATT and SNEGSKA (reference sequence). This CDR3 has 14 residues. Trimming took 3 bases from V and 0 from J, leaving 10 bases between them. The CDR3 DNA reads TGCAGTGCTAGGGGGGTGGGAAGCACAGATACGCAGTATTTT. Protein: CSARGVGSTDTQYF.

This clonotype was detected only a few times. V gene TRBV6-2 or TRBV6-3 combines with J gene TRBJ2-7; 7 bases are a match to TRBD2. CDR1 is MNHEY, CDR2 SVGEGT, per germline. This CDR3 contains 14 residues. J gave up 2 bases and V 6 bases, and 7 bases lay outside the gene matches. CDR3 sequence: CASSRGVPAYEQYF. CDR3 bases: TGTGCCAGCAGCCGGGGGGTGCCGGCCTACGAGCAGTACTTC.

This clonotype was counted ten times or more. The V and J genes are TRBV5-6 and TRBJ2-4; D perhaps matches TRBD1 (5 bases). The CDR3 has 16 amino acids. Germline CDR1 SGHDT, CDR2 YYEEEE. Between the trimmed V and J ends, which lost 3 bases and 0 bases, there was a span of 13 bases. The CDR3, as DNA: TGTGCCAGCAGCTCCTGGAACAGGCTAGCCAAAAACATTCAGTACTTC. Translated, it gives CASSSWNRLAKNIQYF.

Many counts were recorded for this clonotype. The CDR3 protein is CSARIQGTGANVLTF. CDR3 nucleotide sequence: TGCAGTGCTAGGATTCAGGGCACTGGGGCCAACGTCCTGACTTTC. The chain couples TRBV20-1 to TRBJ2-6, with a tentative D call TRBD1 (5 bases). The V and J ends lost 3 bases and 2 bases respectively, with 11 bases between them. The CDR3 totals 15 residues. Germline-derived CDR1 and CDR2 are DFQATT and SNEGSKA (reference sequence).

This clonotype appeared many times. V gene TRBV7-9 combines with J gene TRBJ1-1; a weak D match, TRBD1 (5 bases). The germline V and J ends were trimmed by 7 bases and 2 bases, with 14 bases remaining between them. CDR1 and CDR2 (germline): SEHNR, FQNEAQ (reference sequence). The length of the CDR3 is 14 residues. CDR3 region: CASNYAGTNTEAFF. As DNA, the CDR3 is TGTGCCAGCAATTATGCGGGGACCAACACTGAAGCTTTCTTT.

This chain connects TRBV6-1 to TRBJ2-7; TRBD1 or TRBD2 may be the D gene (6 bases each). The CDR3 extends over 14 amino acids. In germline, CDR1 is MNHNS, CDR2 SASEGT. V was clipped by 9 bases and J by 5 bases, with 20 bases between them. This CDR3 is CASEDQGRFHEQYF. The CDR3 DNA follows: TGTGCCAGTGAAGATCAGGGGAGGTTTCACGAGCAGTACTTC.